These 27 T cell receptor beta chains originate from one sample sequenced in a study of response to subunit inactivated influenza vaccine. TCRdb reprocessed the RT-PCR reads with MiXCR, giving one entry per CDR3 protein. The sample shows around 710,000 distinct CDR3 sequences, more than 11% of them seen only once. Sequencing was performed on PBMCs from blood, taken about 14 days before vaccination. The receptors originated from a man aged 45-60 years who received an inactivated influenza vaccine.

The chain employs TRBV20-1 and TRBJ2-7; 11 bases match TRBD2. This CDR3 contains 14 residues. V was clipped by 3 bases and J by 3 bases; unmatched bases: 4. Germline CDR1 is DFQATT and CDR2 is SNEGSKA (reference sequence). CDR3 sequence (DNA): TGCAGTGCTAGTCTAGCGGGAGGCCGCTACGAGCAGTACTTC. Amino acid sequence: CSASLAGGRYEQYF.

This clonotype came up many times. The CDR3 DNA is TGCAGCGGTAAACCCGTCGACTACAATGAGCAGTTCTTC. Amino acid sequence: CSGKPVDYNEQFF. The chain carries TRBV29-1 and TRBJ2-1, with unresolved D. The CDR3 is 13 residues long. The germline gives CDR1 SQVTM, CDR2 ANQGSEA. Trimming left V 7 bases short and J 3 bases short, with 13 bases between.

The CDR3 loop reads CASSSTPNTEAFF. The CDR3 DNA reads as TGTGCCAGTAGTTCAACACCGAACACTGAAGCTTTCTTT. The chain couples TRBV19 to TRBJ1-1; D not resolved. The CDR3 sequence is 13 residues long. Per germline, CDR1 LNHDA and CDR2 SQIVND (reference sequence). V gave up 5 bases and J gave up 1 base, with 8 bases separating them.

This clonotype was picked up one time. The rearrangement uses TRBV11-2 and TRBJ2-3; 10 bases are a match to TRBD2. V lost 1 base and J lost 3; bases outside the gene matches: 4. This CDR3 comprises 16 residues. Germline CDR1 is SGHAT and CDR2 is FQNNGV. This chain's CDR3 is CASSLGPGLATDTQYF. The CDR3 DNA follows: TGTGCCAGCAGCTTAGGCCCGGGACTAGCGACAGATACGCAGTATTTT.

On this clonotype: The junction shows a germline mismatch at one end, possibly a read error. V and J are TRBV20-1 and TRBJ2-1; 13 bases line up with TRBD2. Per germline, CDR1 DFQATT and CDR2 SNEGSKA (reference sequence). CDR3 length: 12 amino acids. DNA of the CDR3: TGCAGTGCTAGAGCACGGACTAGCGGGAGTGGTTTC. It is translated as CSARARTSGSGF.

This clonotype was detected a few times. The chain is built from TRBV30 and TRBJ2-3; unclear D gene. Germline-derived CDR1 and CDR2 are GTSNPN and SVGIG (reference sequence). CDR3 length equals 12 residues. Trimming left V 4 bases short and J 9 bases short, with 14 bases between. CDR3 coding DNA: TGTGCCTGGAACGCCGACGGTGACACGCAGTATTTT. Protein sequence: CAWNADGDTQYF.

The V gene is TRBV25-1, the J gene TRBJ2-1; D unresolved. The CDR3 contains 14 residues. Germline V gene lookup returns CDR1 MGHDK and CDR2 SYGVNS. V lost 1 base, J lost 4 bases, and 8 bases lay in between. The CDR3 sequence is CASSESVTYNEQFF. The CDR3 DNA sequence: TGTGCCAGCAGTGAATCGGTCACATACAATGAGCAGTTCTTC.

This clonotype was seen more than once but under ten times. This chain joins TRBV7-2 and TRBJ2-5, with D perhaps TRBD1 (5 bases). This CDR3 is 16 amino acids long. The germline CDR1 and CDR2 sequences are SGHTA and FQGNSA. Trimming took 2 bases from V and 2 from J, leaving 15 bases between them. As DNA, the CDR3 is TGTGCCAGCAGCTTAATCTCAGGGCTAACACAAGAGACCCAGTACTTC. It translates to CASSLISGLTQETQYF. The full variable domain, completed using reference TRBV7-2 and TRBJ2-5, is GAGVSQSPSNKVTEKGKDVELRCDPISGHTALYWYRQSLGQGLEFLIYFQGNSAPDKSGLPSDRFSAERTGGSVSTLTIQRTQQEDSAVYLCASSLISGLTQETQYFGPGTRLLVL.

In its sample, this clonotype was seen many times. The chain links TRBV2 to TRBJ2-1, with D unresolved. This CDR3 is 13 amino acids long. Germline V gene data show CDR1 as SNHLY and CDR2 as FYNNEI. V gave up 1 base and J gave up 4 bases, with 5 bases separating them. This CDR3 reads CASSEGVYNEQFF. The CDR3 nucleotides are TGTGCCAGCAGTGAAGGAGTTTACAATGAGCAGTTCTTC.

Only a few counts were recorded for this clonotype. The rearrangement uses TRBV5-1 and TRBJ2-7; possibly TRBD1 or TRBD2 for D (6 bases each). Germline V lookup: CDR1 SGHRS, CDR2 YFSETQ. V shed 4 bases and J shed 6 bases, with 23 bases lying between them. CDR3 length: 16 residues. DNA of the CDR3: TGCGCCAGCAGCGACTCCCTTGGAGGGGGTAGGGGCGAGCAGTACTTC. Translation gives CASSDSLGGGRGEQYF. The whole variable domain, filled in from reference TRBV5-1 and TRBJ2-7, reads KAGVTQTPRYLIKTRGQQVTLSCSPISGHRSVSWYQQTPGQGLQFLFEYFSETQRNKGNFPGRFSGRQFSNSRSEMNVSTLELGDSALYLCASSDSLGGGRGEQYFGPGTRLTVT.

This clonotype has just one count. V is TRBV5-1 and J is TRBJ2-6, with D possibly called TRBD1 or TRBD2 (5 bases each). This CDR3 is built from 18 residues. Trimming removed 4 bases at V and 0 bases at J, with 17 bases between. Germline assignment: CDR1 SGHRS and CDR2 YFSETQ. The CDR3 region has the DNA TGCGCCAGCAGCCGCAGGGACGGAGGAGCCTCTGGGGCCAACGTCCTGACTTTC. Residues: CASSRRDGGASGANVLTF.

This clonotype was counted a few times. The rearrangement joins TRBV12-3 or TRBV12-4 to TRBJ2-5; no reliable D call. The CDR3 contains 11 residues. V shed 1 base and J shed 9 bases, with 6 bases lying between them. The CDR3 loop is CASSLGAAQYF. The CDR3 nucleotides are TGTGCCAGCAGTTTAGGGGCGGCCCAGTACTTC.

There are many counts of this clonotype. The rearrangement links TRBV20-1 to TRBJ2-7; TRBD1 matches at 7 bases. The CDR3 covers 13 residues. Germline CDR1 DFQATT, CDR2 SNEGSKA (reference sequence). J lost 2 bases, V lost 3 bases, and 4 bases had no gene match. In nucleotides, the CDR3 is TGCAGTGCTAGTATCACAGGGGCCTACGAGCAGTACTTC. This encodes CSASITGAYEQYF.

This clonotype was seen a few times. This chain uses TRBV20-1 with TRBJ2-7; 7 bases are a match to TRBD2. This CDR3 has 16 amino acids. Germline trimming cut 4 bases from V and 2 bases from J; bases unmatched to any gene: 14. Germline lookup yields CDR1 DFQATT and CDR2 SNEGSKA (reference sequence). CDR3 nucleotides: TGCAGTGCTACCCCTCTGAGGCTAGCGGAAACCTACGAGCAGTACTTC. Translated, it gives CSATPLRLAETYEQYF.

This clonotype has a handful of counts. The chain couples TRBV5-5 to TRBJ1-1; no firm D call. V was clipped by 3 bases and J by 10 bases, with 13 bases between them. Germline loops: CDR1 SGHKS, CDR2 YYEKEE (reference sequence). This CDR3 has 12 amino acids. The CDR3 sequence: CASSWQAGRAFF. The CDR3 coding sequence is TGTGCCAGCAGCTGGCAAGCGGGGAGAGCTTTCTTT.

This clonotype has a handful of counts. The gene calls are TRBV12-3 or TRBV12-4 and TRBJ1-6; 8 bases map to TRBD1. The trim removed 1 base at V and 11 bases at J, leaving 4 bases unmatched. This CDR3 has 14 residues. The DNA of the CDR3 is TGTGCCAGCAGTTTAGGGACAGGGAGCACACCCCTCCACTTT. It translates to CASSLGTGSTPLHF.

This clonotype appeared a few times. The chain has TRBV6-2 or TRBV6-3 and TRBJ2-6; no clear D gene. This CDR3 region has 20 residues. Trimming pared 8 bases from V and 1 base from J, leaving 27 bases between. Germline CDR1 MNHEY, CDR2 SVGEGT. CDR3 region: CASSFPRPFPFRSGANVLTF. The DNA for the CDR3 is TGTGCCAGCTCCTTTCCACGACCCTTTCCCTTTAGGTCTGGGGCCAACGTCCTGACTTTC.

In this sample, this clonotype turned up a few times. The chain recombines TRBV27 with TRBJ1-1, with TRBD1 matching over 9 bases. This CDR3 comprises 16 residues. The germline CDR1 and CDR2 sequences are MNHEY and SMNVEV (reference sequence). Germline trimming cut 2 bases from V and 1 base from J; bases unmatched to any gene: 5. The CDR3 reads CASSLQGTGPNTEAFF. DNA of the CDR3: TGTGCCAGCAGTTTACAAGGGACAGGGCCGAACACTGAAGCTTTCTTT.

This clonotype was counted only a few times. The rearrangement joins TRBV6-2 or TRBV6-3 to TRBJ1-1; possible D gene TRBD1, 5 bases. V lost 2 bases, J lost 1 base, and 17 bases lay in between. Germline V gene data show CDR1 as MNHEY and CDR2 as SVGEGT. This CDR3 comprises 17 residues. The CDR3 protein is CASSYSLFLTGNTEAFF. As DNA, the CDR3 is TGTGCCAGCAGTTACAGCCTTTTCCTCACAGGGAACACTGAAGCTTTCTTT.

The chain recombines TRBV12-3 or TRBV12-4 with TRBJ2-3; D is unclear. V dropped 7 bases and J dropped 1 base, with 6 bases sitting between them. The CDR3 length is 12 residues. The CDR3 DNA reads as TGTGCCAGCACCGCGGGCACAGATACGCAGTATTTT. It encodes CASTAGTDTQYF.

This chain links TRBV5-1 with TRBJ1-6, with 8 bases fitting TRBD1. This CDR3 region has 15 residues. Germline-derived CDR1 and CDR2 are SGHRS and YFSETQ. V lost 2 bases to trimming and J lost 5 bases; unmatched junction nucleotides: 3. CDR3: CASSLSGQDNSPLHF. CDR3 DNA: TGCGCCAGCAGCTTATCGGGACAGGATAATTCACCCCTCCACTTT.

A remark on this clonotype: Compared with germline, one end of the junction differs, possibly owing to a read error. V is TRBV9 and J is TRBJ2-1; 12 bases line up with TRBD2. There are 18 residues in the CDR3. From germline, CDR1 is SGDLS and CDR2 YYNGEE. CDR3 coding DNA: TGCGCCAGCAGCGGAGCCCCGGGCGCTAGCGGGAGGGAGGATGAGCAGTTCTTC. This sequence encodes CASSGAPGASGREDEQFF.

This clonotype was counted between two and nine times. V gene TRBV7-3 combines with J gene TRBJ2-3; D call uncertain. The CDR3 has 14 residues. Per the germline V gene, CDR1 is SGHTA and CDR2 is FQGTGA. The V gene lost 0 bases and the J gene lost 5 bases, with 9 bases spanning the gap. The chain's CDR3 is CASSLTANRDTQYF. For the CDR3, the DNA is TGTGCCAGCAGCTTAACGGCTAACCGAGATACGCAGTATTTT.

The table lists this clonotype with many counts. The CDR3 DNA reads as TGTGCCAGCAGTCCCGGGACAGGATGGGGTAGCACAGATACGCAGTATTTT. Protein: CASSPGTGWGSTDTQYF. The rearrangement links TRBV28 to TRBJ2-3; TRBD1 matches at 8 bases. The junction had 10 bases not matched to a gene; V was cut back by 5 bases and J by 0 bases. The CDR3 is made up of 17 amino acids. In germline, CDR1 is MDHEN, CDR2 SYDVKM.

This chain links TRBV7-2 with TRBJ1-5; D might be TRBD1 (6 bases). The CDR3 length is 14 residues. Germline lookup yields CDR1 SGHTA and CDR2 FQGNSA. V shed 3 bases and J shed 2 bases, with 8 bases lying between them. Written as DNA, the CDR3 is TGTGCCAGCAGCTTTGCAGGGGGCAATCAGCCCCAGCATTTT. This translates into CASSFAGGNQPQHF.

This clonotype appeared a single time. The rearrangement uses TRBV5-5 and TRBJ2-4, with a possible D match to TRBD1 (5 bases). CDR1 and CDR2 (germline): SGHKS, YYEKEE (reference sequence). The CDR3 consists of 16 residues. Trimming removed 1 base from V and 0 bases from J, with 11 bases in between. As DNA, the CDR3 is TGTGCCAGCAGCTTGAGACAGCCTCTAGCCAAAAACATTCAGTACTTC. Translating it yields CASSLRQPLAKNIQYF.

V and J are TRBV12-3 or TRBV12-4 and TRBJ1-2, with 8 bases fitting TRBD1. The CDR3 contains 14 residues. Losses at the gene ends were 5 bases for V and 0 bases for J; bases not matched to a gene: 2. CDR3 residues: CASSRTGTNYGYTF. The CDR3 DNA reads as TGTGCCAGCAGTCGGACAGGGACTAACTATGGCTACACCTTC.